These 26 T cell receptor beta chains share one sample of origin, sequenced in a study of T cells in localized non-small cell lung cancer. Libraries were prepared by immunoSEQ multiplex PCR; TCRdb keeps only in-frame clonotypes and omits some of them. The repertoire includes tens of thousands of clones, about 91% of them detected once, and roughly 30% sits in the top ten. The specimen comprised peripheral blood, sampled before any cancer treatment. The receptors shown here come from an older female donor with stage I lung adenocarcinoma.

The chain is built from TRBV10-3 and TRBJ2-5, with 12 positions matching TRBD2. V was pared by 2 bases and J by 5 bases, with 9 bases of the junction left unmatched. Germline V CDR1 and CDR2: ENHRY, SYGVKD. This CDR3 has 17 residues. The CDR3 sequence is CAISEGKTSGSGETQYF. CDR3 DNA sequence: TGTGCCATCAGTGAGGGAAAGACTAGCGGGAGTGGCGAGACCCAGTACTTC.

The chain is built from TRBV18 and TRBJ2-2; D is unclear. Germline CDR1 is KGHSH and CDR2 is LQKENI. The ends were cut back, 5 bases at V and 1 base at J, with 8 bases in the middle. This CDR3 comprises 14 residues. The CDR3 sequence is CASSSDMNTGELFF. CDR3 DNA sequence: TGTGCCAGCTCATCCGACATGAACACCGGGGAGCTGTTTTTT. Complete variable domain (other parts from reference TRBV18 and TRBJ2-2): NAGVMQNPRHLVRRRGQEARLRCSPMKGHSHVYWYRQLPEEGLKFMVYLQKENIIDESGMPKERFSAEFPKEGPSILRIQQVVRGDSAAYFCASSSDMNTGELFFGEGSRLTVL.

This rearrangement joins TRBV7-2 to TRBJ1-2; 9 bases are a match to TRBD1. The V gene end was trimmed by 1 base and the J gene end by 4 bases; junction bases not matched to a gene: 4. In germline, CDR1 is SGHTA, CDR2 FQGNSA. The CDR3 consists of 15 residues. The CDR3 bases are TGTGCCAGCAGCTTAGAGGGGACAGGGAGCTATGGCTACACCTTC. This encodes CASSLEGTGSYGYTF.

This clone occurred a few times. The rearrangement uses TRBV7-9 and TRBJ1-2, with 10 bases lining up with TRBD1. The length of the CDR3 is 14 residues. V shed 5 bases and J 4 bases; nucleotides not matched to a gene: 4. Germline V gene data show CDR1 as SEHNR and CDR2 as FQNEAQ (reference sequence). CDR3 in amino acids: CASSLDRGSYGYTF. CDR3 in DNA: TGTGCCAGCAGCCTGGACAGGGGGAGCTATGGCTACACCTTC. The variable domain in full, completed from reference TRBV7-9 and TRBJ1-2, reads DTGVSQNPRHKITKRGQNVTFRCDPISEHNRLYWYRQTLGQGPEFLTYFQNEAQLEKSRLLSDRFSAERPKGSFSTLEIQRTEQGDSAMYLCASSLDRGSYGYTFGSGTRLTVV.

The chain recombines TRBV30 with TRBJ1-2; D not certain. From germline, CDR1 is GTSNPN and CDR2 SVGIG (reference sequence). Trimming shortened V by 2 bases and J by 5 bases, and 21 bases separated the two germline ends. CDR3 length equals 16 residues. CDR3: CAWSSKLGRASYGYTF. CDR3 coding DNA: TGTGCCTGGAGTTCTAAGTTAGGCCGGGCCTCATATGGCTACACCTTC. Drawing the rest from reference TRBV30 and TRBJ1-2, the complete variable domain is SQTIHQWPATLVQPVGSPLSLECTVEGTSNPNLYWYRQAAGRGLQLLFYSVGIGQISSEVPQNLSASRPQDRQFILSSKKLLLSDSGFYLCAWSSKLGRASYGYTFGSGTRLTVV.

The CDR3 DNA reads TGTGCCAGCACTTTCGGCGGGAGAGAGGTAACCGGGGAGCTGTTTTTT. Protein sequence: CASTFGGREVTGELFF. The V and J genes are TRBV11-2 and TRBJ2-2; 7 bases are shared with TRBD2. J gave up 5 bases and V 7 bases, and 13 bases lay outside the gene matches. Germline V lookup: CDR1 SGHAT, CDR2 FQNNGV. This CDR3 spans 16 amino acids. The full variable domain, with the rest looked up from reference TRBV11-2 and TRBJ2-2, is EAGVAQSPRYKIIEKRQSVAFWCNPISGHATLYWYQQILGQGPKLLIQFQNNGVVDDSQLPKDRFSAERLKGVDSTLKIQPAKLEDSAVYLCASTFGGREVTGELFFGEGSRLTVL.

In its sample, this clone was seen a few times. The gene calls are TRBV4-1 and TRBJ2-7; TRBD2 is a possible D gene (5 bases). The CDR3 consists of 15 residues. Germline values: CDR1 MGHRA, CDR2 YSYEKL. Deletions cut 3 bases from V and 2 bases from J, with 14 bases between. The CDR3: CASSQAPSPTYEQYF. The CDR3 DNA reads as TGCGCCAGCAGCCAGGCCCCTAGCCCGACCTACGAGCAGTACTTC.

The J gene is TRBJ1-1, the V gene TRBV30; perhaps TRBD1 as D (5 bases). The germline CDR1 and CDR2 sequences are GTSNPN and SVGIG (reference sequence). The CDR3 runs 13 residues. V shed 0 bases and J shed 8 bases, with 13 bases lying between them. This CDR3 is CAWSVRQGQEAFF. Written as DNA, the CDR3 is TGTGCCTGGAGTGTACGTCAGGGCCAGGAAGCTTTCTTT.

The chain employs TRBV30 and TRBJ1-1; the D is unclear. V shed 5 bases and J shed 4 bases, with 20 bases lying between them. The CDR3 is made up of 15 amino acids. Germline values: CDR1 GTSNPN, CDR2 SVGIG (reference sequence). The CDR3 sequence is CAWVKLTGIGTEAFF. The CDR3 bases are TGTGCCTGGGTTAAGCTGACGGGAATCGGCACTGAAGCTTTCTTT.

This clone was detected only once. This sequence joins TRBV7-3 and TRBJ2-1, with TRBD2 matching over 8 bases. The germline V gene has CDR1 SGHTA and CDR2 FQGTGA. The V segment lost 5 bases and the J segment 8 bases; nucleotides outside the gene matches: 14. This CDR3 comprises 16 residues. The CDR3 DNA reads TGTGCCAGCAGCCCCCCGGGGGGCGGGGGGCTGGATGAGCAGTTCTTC. Amino acids: CASSPPGGGGLDEQFF.

The chain links TRBV11-2 to TRBJ1-4; D is undetermined. This CDR3 contains 16 residues. Germline CDR1 is SGHAT and CDR2 is FQNNGV. Trimming took off 3 bases at V and 2 bases at J, with 13 bases between the two ends. CDR3 coding DNA: TGTGCCAGCAGCTTCGCGCTTCGCCCCACTAATGAAAAACTGTTTTTT. Translated: CASSFALRPTNEKLFF.

Regarding this clone: Germline is not matched at one junction end, which may reflect a read error. V usage is TRBV6-5 and J usage is TRBJ1-6, with 9 bases matching TRBD1. Germline CDR1 MNHEY, CDR2 SVGAGI. The length of the CDR3 is 13 residues. CDR3 nucleotide sequence: TGTGCCAGCACTTACAGGGGGCATTCACCCCTCCACTTT. As protein: CASTYRGHSPLHF.

This sequence joins TRBV5-4 and TRBJ2-7, with a tentative D call TRBD2 (6 bases). Germline CDR1 SGHNT, CDR2 YYREEE (reference sequence). The CDR3 covers 15 residues. The ends were cut back, 3 bases at V and 0 bases at J, with 13 bases in the middle. CDR3 in amino acids: CASSSGSLSSYEQYF. The CDR3 DNA is TGTGCCAGCAGCTCCGGGAGTTTAAGCTCCTACGAGCAGTACTTC. Looking up the rest from reference TRBV5-4 and TRBJ2-7 gives the full variable domain: ETGVTQSPTHLIKTRGQQVTLRCSSQSGHNTVSWYQQALGQGPQFIFQYYREEENGRGNFPPRFSGLQFPNYSSELNVNALELDDSALYLCASSSGSLSSYEQYFGPGTRLTVT.

By frequency in the sample, this clone is medium-sized. The chain has TRBV5-1 and TRBJ1-1; tentative D call: TRBD1 (5 bases). The CDR3 is made up of 13 amino acids. Germline CDR1 reads SGHRS; CDR2 reads YFSETQ. Trimming shortened V by 8 bases and J by 2 bases, and 13 bases separated the two germline ends. The chain's CDR3 is CASRLTENTEAFF. CDR3 sequence (DNA): TGCGCCAGTAGATTGACAGAAAACACTGAAGCTTTCTTT.

This chain links TRBV7-2 with TRBJ2-7; weak D call: TRBD1 (5 bases). The ends were cut back, 5 bases at V and 1 base at J, with 9 bases in the middle. Germline V gene data show CDR1 as SGHTA and CDR2 as FQGNSA. This CDR3 has 13 amino acids. CDR3 coding DNA: TGTGCCAGCAGCCGAAGACAGTCCTACGAGCAGTACTTC. Translating gives CASSRRQSYEQYF.

This clone was found a few times. The chain carries TRBV27 and TRBJ2-3; weak D call: TRBD2 (6 bases). The V and J ends lost 4 bases and 1 base respectively, with 6 bases between them. CDR1 is MNHEY, CDR2 SMNVEV, per germline (reference sequence). CDR3 length: 13 amino acids. CDR3 region: CASSWGGTDTQYF. CDR3 DNA sequence: TGTGCCAGCAGTTGGGGGGGCACAGATACGCAGTATTTT.

The CDR3 region is CASSLRGSSYNEQFF. The CDR3 region has the DNA TGTGCCAGCAGCTTGCGGGGGAGCAGCTACAATGAGCAGTTCTTC. The chain couples TRBV5-4 to TRBJ2-1, with a tentative D call TRBD2 (6 bases). Trimming left V 1 base short and J 3 bases short, with 11 bases between. CDR3 size: 15 residues. Germline-derived CDR1 and CDR2 are SGHNT and YYREEE (reference sequence).

This chain joins TRBV9 and TRBJ2-1; 11 bases are a match to TRBD2. Germline V gene lookup returns CDR1 SGDLS and CDR2 YYNGEE. The length of the CDR3 is 15 residues. The ends lost 4 bases at V and 7 bases at J; junction bases unmatched: 7. The CDR3 DNA reads as TGTGCCAGCAGCCCAACTAGCGGGGGTCAGAATGAGCAGTTCTTC. Its translation is CASSPTSGGQNEQFF.

This chain joins TRBV30 and TRBJ2-5; no reliable D call. The CDR3 is made up of 12 amino acids. V was clipped by 0 bases and J by 4 bases, with 6 bases between them. Germline V lookup: CDR1 GTSNPN, CDR2 SVGIG (reference sequence). CDR3 sequence (DNA): TGTGCCTGGAGTGTACAAGGAGAGACCCAGTACTTC. Translation: CAWSVQGETQYF.

The genes are TRBV5-1 and TRBJ2-3; D might be TRBD1 (6 bases). V dropped 3 bases and J dropped 5 bases, with 13 bases sitting between them. Germline V gene sequence: CDR1 SGHRS, CDR2 YFSETQ. The CDR3 length is 14 residues. The DNA of the CDR3 is TGCGCCAGCAGCTCACACAGGGCGATAGATACGCAGTATTTT. Its translation is CASSSHRAIDTQYF.

The rearrangement uses TRBV19 and TRBJ2-1; 10 bases are shared with TRBD2. V gave up 4 bases and J gave up 4 bases; unmatched junction bases: 7. The CDR3 is 16 residues long. Per the germline V gene, CDR1 is LNHDA and CDR2 is SQIVND (reference sequence). Here the CDR3 reads CASSKIKTSGYNEQFF. For the CDR3, the DNA is TGTGCCAGTAGTAAGATTAAGACTAGCGGGTACAATGAGCAGTTCTTC. The variable domain in full, completed from reference TRBV19 and TRBJ2-1, reads DGGITQSPKYLFRKEGQNVTLSCEQNLNHDAMYWYRQDPGQGLRLIYYSQIVNDFQKGDIAEGYSVSREKKESFPLTVTSAQKNPTAFYLCASSKIKTSGYNEQFFGPGTRLTVL.

V usage is TRBV11-3 and J usage is TRBJ2-7; D ambiguous. Germline lookup yields CDR1 SGHNT and CDR2 YENEEA. This CDR3 spans 13 amino acids. Trimming cost V 2 bases and J 4 bases, with 9 bases left between them. The CDR3 DNA reads as TGTGCCAGCAGCTTAAGTCCCCAGTACGAGCAGTACTTC. It is translated as CASSLSPQYEQYF.

This sequence joins TRBV5-6 and TRBJ2-5, with D tentatively TRBD1 or TRBD2 (6 bases each). V lost 4 bases to trimming and J lost 0 bases, with 19 bases between them. Germline V gives CDR1 SGHDT, CDR2 YYEEEE. The CDR3 is made up of 17 amino acids. The CDR3 DNA reads as TGTGCCAGCAGCGCGACTCCGGGGGCCAGCAACCAAGAGACCCAGTACTTC. Encoded protein: CASSATPGASNQETQYF.

The chain has TRBV5-8 and TRBJ2-4; 7 nucleotides agree with TRBD2. This CDR3 has 16 amino acids. CDR1 is SGHTS and CDR2 is YDEGEE in the germline V gene. V was pared by 4 bases and J by 6 bases, with 13 bases of the junction left unmatched. In DNA, the CDR3 is TGTGCCAGCAGCCTAGGGAGGGAGGGACGAAGAAACATTCAGTACTTC. Its protein product is CASSLGREGRRNIQYF. The full variable domain, with the rest looked up from reference TRBV5-8 and TRBJ2-4, is EAGVTQSPTHLIKTRGQQATLRCSPISGHTSVYWYQQALGLGLQFLLWYDEGEERNRGNFPPRFSGRQFPNYSSELNVNALELEDSALYLCASSLGREGRRNIQYFGAGTRLSVL.

The chain uses TRBV11-3 and TRBJ2-5; no firm D call. There are 13 residues in the CDR3. The germline V and J ends were trimmed by 0 bases and 5 bases, with 7 bases remaining between them. Germline V gene sequence: CDR1 SGHNT, CDR2 YENEEA. The CDR3 here is CASSLDLAETQYF. The DNA of the CDR3 is TGTGCCAGCAGCTTAGATCTCGCGGAGACCCAGTACTTC.

The chain recombines TRBV10-3 with TRBJ1-1; D is possibly TRBD1 (5 bases). Trimming left V 6 bases short and J 1 base short, with 9 bases between. Germline-derived CDR1 and CDR2 are ENHRY and SYGVKD. The length of the CDR3 is 13 residues. The CDR3, as DNA: TGTGCCATCAGGCGGGGCGAGAACACTGAAGCTTTCTTT. Translating gives CAIRRGENTEAFF.